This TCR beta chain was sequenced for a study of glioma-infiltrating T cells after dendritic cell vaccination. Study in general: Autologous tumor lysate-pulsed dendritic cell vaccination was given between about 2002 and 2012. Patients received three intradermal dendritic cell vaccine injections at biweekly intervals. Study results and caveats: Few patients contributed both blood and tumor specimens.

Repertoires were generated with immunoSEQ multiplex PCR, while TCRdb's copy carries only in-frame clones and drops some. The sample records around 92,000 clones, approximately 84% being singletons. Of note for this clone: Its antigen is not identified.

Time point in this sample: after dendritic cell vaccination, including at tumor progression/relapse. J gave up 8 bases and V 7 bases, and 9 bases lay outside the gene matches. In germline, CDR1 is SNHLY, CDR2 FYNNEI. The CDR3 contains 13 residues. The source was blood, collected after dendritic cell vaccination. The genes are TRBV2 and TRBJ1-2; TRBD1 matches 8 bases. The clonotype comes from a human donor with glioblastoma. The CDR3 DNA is TGTGCCAGCACCGTTCGTCAGGGGGCGGGCTACACCTTC. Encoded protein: CASTVRQGAGYTF.